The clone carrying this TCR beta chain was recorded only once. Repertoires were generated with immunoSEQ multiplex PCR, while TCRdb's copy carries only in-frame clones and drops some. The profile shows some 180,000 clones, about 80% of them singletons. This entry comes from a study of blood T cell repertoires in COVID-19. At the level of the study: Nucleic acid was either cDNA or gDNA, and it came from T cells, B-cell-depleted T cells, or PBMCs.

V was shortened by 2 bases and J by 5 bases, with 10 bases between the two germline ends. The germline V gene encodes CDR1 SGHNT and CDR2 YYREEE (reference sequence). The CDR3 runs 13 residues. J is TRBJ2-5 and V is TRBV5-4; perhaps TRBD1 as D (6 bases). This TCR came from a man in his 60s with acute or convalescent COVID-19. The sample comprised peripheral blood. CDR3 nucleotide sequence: TGTGCCAGCAGCTTCCGTACAGGGGAGACCCAGTACTTC. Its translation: CASSFRTGETQYF.